This T cell receptor beta chain derives from a study of blood T cell repertoires in COVID-19. Per the germline V gene, CDR1 is SQVTM and CDR2 is ANQGSEA. Trimming took off 5 bases at V and 6 bases at J, with 13 bases between the two ends. This CDR3 contains 13 residues. Only in-frame clones appear in the TCRdb table, and some are missing; sequencing was by immunoSEQ multiplex PCR. The sample carries a few hundred thousand clones, under 85% recorded once. The material sequenced was peripheral blood. This sequence originates from a human donor with COVID-19, enrolled during active disease. The donor label of this sample is uncertain. The chain is built from TRBV29-1 and TRBJ2-2; TRBD1 is a possible D gene (5 bases). The CDR3 spells CSVRKQGSGELFF. CDR3 DNA: TGCAGCGTTCGAAAGCAGGGATCCGGGGAGCTGTTTTTT.